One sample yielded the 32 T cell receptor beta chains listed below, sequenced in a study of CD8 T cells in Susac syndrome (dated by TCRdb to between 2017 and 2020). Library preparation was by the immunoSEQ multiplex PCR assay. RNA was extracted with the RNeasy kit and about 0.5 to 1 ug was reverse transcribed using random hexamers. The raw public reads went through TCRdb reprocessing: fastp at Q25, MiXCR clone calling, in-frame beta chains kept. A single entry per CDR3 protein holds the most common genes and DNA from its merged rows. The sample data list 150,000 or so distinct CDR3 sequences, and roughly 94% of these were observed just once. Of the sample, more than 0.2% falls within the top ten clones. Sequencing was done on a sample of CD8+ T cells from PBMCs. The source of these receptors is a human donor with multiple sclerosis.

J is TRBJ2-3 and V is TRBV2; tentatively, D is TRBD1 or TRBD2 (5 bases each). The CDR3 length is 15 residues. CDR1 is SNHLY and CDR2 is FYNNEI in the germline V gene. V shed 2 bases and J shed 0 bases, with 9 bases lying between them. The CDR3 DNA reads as TGTGCCAGCAGTGAATTCCGGGACAGCACAGATACGCAGTATTTT. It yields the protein CASSEFRDSTDTQYF.

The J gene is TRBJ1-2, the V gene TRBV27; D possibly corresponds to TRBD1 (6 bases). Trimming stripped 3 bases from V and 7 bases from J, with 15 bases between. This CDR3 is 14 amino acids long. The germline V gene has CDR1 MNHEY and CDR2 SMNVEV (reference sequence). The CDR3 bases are TGTGCCAGCAGTTTGGTGGGGGGGCGTGGTGGCTACACCTTC. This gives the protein CASSLVGGRGGYTF.

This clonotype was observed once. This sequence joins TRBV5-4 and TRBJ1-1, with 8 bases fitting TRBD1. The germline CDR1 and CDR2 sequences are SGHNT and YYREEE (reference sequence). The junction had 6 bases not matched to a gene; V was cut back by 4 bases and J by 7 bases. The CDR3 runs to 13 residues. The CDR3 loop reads CASSPSGTGEAFF. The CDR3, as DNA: TGTGCCAGCAGCCCATCCGGGACAGGTGAAGCTTTCTTT.

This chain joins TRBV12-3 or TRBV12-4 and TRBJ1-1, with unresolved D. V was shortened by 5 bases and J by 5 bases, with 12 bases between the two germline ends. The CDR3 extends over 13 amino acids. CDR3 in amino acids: CASSTALRTEAFF. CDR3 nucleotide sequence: TGTGCCAGCAGTACAGCACTGAGGACTGAAGCTTTCTTT.

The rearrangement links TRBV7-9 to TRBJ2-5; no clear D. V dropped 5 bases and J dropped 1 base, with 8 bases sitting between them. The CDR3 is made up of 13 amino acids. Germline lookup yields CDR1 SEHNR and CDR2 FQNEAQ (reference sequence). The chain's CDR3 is CASSPTTQETQYF. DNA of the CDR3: TGTGCCAGCAGCCCTACGACCCAAGAGACCCAGTACTTC.

CDR3 sequence: CASSSHPDRGPTSTDTQYF. CDR3 DNA: TGTGCCAGCAGCTCACACCCGGACAGGGGGCCTACTAGCACAGATACGCAGTATTTT. V gene TRBV7-9 combines with J gene TRBJ2-3, with 11 bases aligning to TRBD1. V was pared by 4 bases and J by 0 bases, with 12 bases of the junction left unmatched. This CDR3 has 19 amino acids. CDR1 is SEHNR, CDR2 FQNEAQ, per germline (reference sequence).

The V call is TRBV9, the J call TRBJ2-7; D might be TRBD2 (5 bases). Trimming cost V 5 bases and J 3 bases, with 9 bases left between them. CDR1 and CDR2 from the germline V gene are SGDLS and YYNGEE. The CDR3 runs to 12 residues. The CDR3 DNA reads TGTGCCAGCAGTCGGGGAGACTACGAGCAGTACTTC. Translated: CASSRGDYEQYF. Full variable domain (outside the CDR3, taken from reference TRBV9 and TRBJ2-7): DSGVTQTPKHLITATGQRVTLRCSPRSGDLSVYWYQQSLDQGLQFLIQYYNGEERAKGNILERFSAQQFPDLHSELNLSSLELGDSALYFCASSRGDYEQYFGPGTRLTVT.

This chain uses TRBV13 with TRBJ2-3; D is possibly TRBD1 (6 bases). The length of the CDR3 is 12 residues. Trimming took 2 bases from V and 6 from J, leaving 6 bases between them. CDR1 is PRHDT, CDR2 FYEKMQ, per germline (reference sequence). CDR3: CASSLQGDTQYF. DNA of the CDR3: TGTGCCAGCAGCTTACAGGGGGATACGCAGTATTTT.

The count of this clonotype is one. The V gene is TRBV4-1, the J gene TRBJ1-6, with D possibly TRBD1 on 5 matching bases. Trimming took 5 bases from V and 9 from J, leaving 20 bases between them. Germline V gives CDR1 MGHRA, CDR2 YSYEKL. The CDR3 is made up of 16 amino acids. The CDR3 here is CASSLKDGRAGSPLHF. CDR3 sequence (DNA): TGCGCCAGCAGCTTAAAAGACGGCAGGGCCGGTTCACCCCTCCACTTT.

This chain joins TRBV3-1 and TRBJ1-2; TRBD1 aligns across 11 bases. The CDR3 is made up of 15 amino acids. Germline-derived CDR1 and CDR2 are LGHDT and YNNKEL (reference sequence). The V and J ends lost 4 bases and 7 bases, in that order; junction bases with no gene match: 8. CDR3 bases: TGTGCCAGCAGCCCAAAGGACAGGGGGCGGCGTGGCTACACCTTC. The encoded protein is CASSPKDRGRRGYTF.

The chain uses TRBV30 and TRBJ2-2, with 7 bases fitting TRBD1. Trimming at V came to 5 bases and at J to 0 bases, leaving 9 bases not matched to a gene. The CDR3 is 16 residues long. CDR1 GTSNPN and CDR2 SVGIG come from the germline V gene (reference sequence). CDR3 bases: TGTGCCTGGGGTGGGCTCGGGACAGCGAACACCGGGGAGCTGTTTTTT. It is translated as CAWGGLGTANTGELFF.

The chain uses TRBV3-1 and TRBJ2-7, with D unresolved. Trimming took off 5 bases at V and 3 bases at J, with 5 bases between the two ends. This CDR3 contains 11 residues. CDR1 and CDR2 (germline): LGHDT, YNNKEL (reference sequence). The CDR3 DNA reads TGTGCCAGCAGCGACAACTACGAGCAGTACTTC. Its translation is CASSDNYEQYF.

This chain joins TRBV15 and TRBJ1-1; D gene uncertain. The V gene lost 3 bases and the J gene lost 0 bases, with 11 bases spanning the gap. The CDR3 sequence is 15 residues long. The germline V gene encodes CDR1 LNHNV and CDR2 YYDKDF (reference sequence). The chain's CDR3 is CATSSMVDLNTEAFF. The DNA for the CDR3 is TGTGCCACCAGCAGCATGGTAGACCTGAACACTGAAGCTTTCTTT. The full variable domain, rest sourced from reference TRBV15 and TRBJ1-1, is DAMVIQNPRYQVTQFGKPVTLSCSQTLNHNVMYWYQQKSSQAPKLLFHYYDKDFNNEADTPDNFQSRRPNTSFCFLDIRSPGLGDTAMYLCATSSMVDLNTEAFFGQGTRLTVV.

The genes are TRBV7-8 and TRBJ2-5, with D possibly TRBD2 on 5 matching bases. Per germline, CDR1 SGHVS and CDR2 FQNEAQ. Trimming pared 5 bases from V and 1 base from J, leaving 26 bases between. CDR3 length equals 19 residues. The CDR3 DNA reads TGTGCCAGCAGCCCTCAACTTCGGATACTAGGCCTAGGCCAAGAGACCCAGTACTTC. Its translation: CASSPQLRILGLGQETQYF.

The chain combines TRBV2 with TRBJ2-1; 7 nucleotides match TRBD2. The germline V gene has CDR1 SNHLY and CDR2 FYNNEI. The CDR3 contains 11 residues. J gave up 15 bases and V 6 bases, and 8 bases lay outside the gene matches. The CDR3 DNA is TGTGCCAGCAGCGCCCAAGCGGGGCCGTTCTTC. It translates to CASSAQAGPFF.

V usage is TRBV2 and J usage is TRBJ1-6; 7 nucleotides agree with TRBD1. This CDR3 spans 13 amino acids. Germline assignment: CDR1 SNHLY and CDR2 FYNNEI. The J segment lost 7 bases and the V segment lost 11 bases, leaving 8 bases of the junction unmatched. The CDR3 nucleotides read TGTGCCTCCTCCGGGACAGTCAATTCACCCCTCCACTTT. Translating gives CASSGTVNSPLHF.

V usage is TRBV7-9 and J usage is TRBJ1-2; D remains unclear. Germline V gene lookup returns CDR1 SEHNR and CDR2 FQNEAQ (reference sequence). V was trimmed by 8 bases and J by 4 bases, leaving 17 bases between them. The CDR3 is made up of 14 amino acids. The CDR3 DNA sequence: TGTGCCAGCTTCTTCCCCGGGGTCTCCTATGGCTACACCTTC. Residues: CASFFPGVSYGYTF.

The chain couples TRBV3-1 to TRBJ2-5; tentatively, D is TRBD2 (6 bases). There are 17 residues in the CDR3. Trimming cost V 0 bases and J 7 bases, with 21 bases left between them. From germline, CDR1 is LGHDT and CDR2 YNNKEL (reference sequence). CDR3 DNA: TGTGCCAGCAGCCAAGACCTTAGTAAGAGGGGACTCGGGACCCAGTACTTC. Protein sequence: CASSQDLSKRGLGTQYF.

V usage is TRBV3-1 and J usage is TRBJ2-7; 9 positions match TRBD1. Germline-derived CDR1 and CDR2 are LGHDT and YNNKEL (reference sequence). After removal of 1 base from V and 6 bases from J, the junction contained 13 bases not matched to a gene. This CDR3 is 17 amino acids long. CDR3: CASSQVTARTGVGEQYF. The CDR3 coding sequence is TGTGCCAGCAGCCAAGTCACAGCCCGGACAGGGGTTGGCGAGCAGTACTTC.

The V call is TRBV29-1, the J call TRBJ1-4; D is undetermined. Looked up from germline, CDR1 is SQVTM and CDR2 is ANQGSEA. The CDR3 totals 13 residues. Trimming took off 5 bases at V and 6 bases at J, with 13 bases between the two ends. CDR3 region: CSVTRPGDEKLFF. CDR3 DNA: TGCAGCGTTACACGCCCTGGGGATGAAAAACTGTTTTTT.

In nucleotides, the CDR3 is TGTGCCAGCAGATCGGGGGCATCAAATGGCTACACCTTC. It translates to CASRSGASNGYTF. V is TRBV9 and J is TRBJ1-2; possible D gene TRBD1, 6 bases. This CDR3 comprises 13 residues. CDR1 and CDR2 from the germline V gene are SGDLS and YYNGEE. Trimming cost V 5 bases and J 6 bases, with 14 bases left between them.

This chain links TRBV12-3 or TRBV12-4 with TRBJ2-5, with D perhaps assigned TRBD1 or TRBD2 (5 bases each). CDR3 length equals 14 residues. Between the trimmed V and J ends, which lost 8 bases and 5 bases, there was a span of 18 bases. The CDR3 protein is CASGSMGEWETQYF. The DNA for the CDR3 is TGTGCCAGCGGTTCGATGGGGGAATGGGAGACCCAGTACTTC.

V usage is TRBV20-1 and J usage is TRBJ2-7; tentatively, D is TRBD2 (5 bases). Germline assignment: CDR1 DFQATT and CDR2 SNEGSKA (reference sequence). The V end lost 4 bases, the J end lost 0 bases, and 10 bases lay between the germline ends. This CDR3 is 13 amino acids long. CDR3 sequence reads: CSAINEGSYEQYF. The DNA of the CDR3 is TGCAGTGCTATCAATGAGGGCTCCTACGAGCAGTACTTC.

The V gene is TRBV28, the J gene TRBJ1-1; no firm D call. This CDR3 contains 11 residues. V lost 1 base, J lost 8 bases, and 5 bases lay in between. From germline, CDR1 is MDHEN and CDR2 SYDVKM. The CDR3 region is CASSLLREAFF. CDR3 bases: TGTGCCAGCAGTTTATTAAGAGAAGCTTTCTTT.

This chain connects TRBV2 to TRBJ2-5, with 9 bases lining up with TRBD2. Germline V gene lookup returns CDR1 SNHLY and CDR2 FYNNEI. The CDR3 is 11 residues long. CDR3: CAPLAGETQYF. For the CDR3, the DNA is TGTGCGCCACTAGCGGGAGAGACCCAGTACTTC.

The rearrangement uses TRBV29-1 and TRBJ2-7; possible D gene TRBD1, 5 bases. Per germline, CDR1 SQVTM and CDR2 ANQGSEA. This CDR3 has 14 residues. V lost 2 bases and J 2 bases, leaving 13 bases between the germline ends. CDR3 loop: CSVELKDITYEQYF. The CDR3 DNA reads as TGCAGCGTTGAATTGAAGGACATAACCTACGAGCAGTACTTC.

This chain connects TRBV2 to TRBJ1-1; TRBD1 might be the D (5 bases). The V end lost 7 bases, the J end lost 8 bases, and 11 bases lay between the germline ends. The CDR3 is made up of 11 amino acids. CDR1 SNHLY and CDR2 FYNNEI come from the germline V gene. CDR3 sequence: CASKGALEAFF. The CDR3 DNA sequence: TGTGCCAGCAAAGGGGCCCTGGAAGCTTTCTTT. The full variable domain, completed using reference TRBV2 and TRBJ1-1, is EPEVTQTPSHQVTQMGQEVILRCVPISNHLYFYWYRQILGQKVEFLVSFYNNEISEKSEIFDDQFSVERPDGSNFTLKIRSTKLEDSAMYFCASKGALEAFFGQGTRLTVV.

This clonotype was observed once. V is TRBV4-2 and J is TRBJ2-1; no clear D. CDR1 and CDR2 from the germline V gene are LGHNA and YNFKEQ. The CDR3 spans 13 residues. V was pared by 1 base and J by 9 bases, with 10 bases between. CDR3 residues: CASSQGGKSEQFF. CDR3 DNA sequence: TGTGCCAGCAGCCAAGGGGGAAAAAGTGAGCAGTTCTTC.

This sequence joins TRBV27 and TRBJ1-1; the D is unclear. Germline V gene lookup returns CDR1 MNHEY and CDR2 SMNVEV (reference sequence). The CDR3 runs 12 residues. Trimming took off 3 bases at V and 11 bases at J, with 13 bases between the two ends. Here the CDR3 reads CASSFPGRDAFF. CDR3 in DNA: TGTGCCAGCAGTTTCCCCGGAAGGGATGCTTTCTTT.

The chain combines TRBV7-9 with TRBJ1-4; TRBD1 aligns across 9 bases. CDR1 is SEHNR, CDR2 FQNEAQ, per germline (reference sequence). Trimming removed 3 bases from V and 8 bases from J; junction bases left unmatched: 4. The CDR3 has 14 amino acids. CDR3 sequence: CASSFGTGSEKLFF. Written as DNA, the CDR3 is TGTGCCAGCAGCTTCGGGACAGGGTCCGAAAAACTGTTTTTT. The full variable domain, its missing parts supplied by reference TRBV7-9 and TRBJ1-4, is DTGVSQNPRHKITKRGQNVTFRCDPISEHNRLYWYRQTLGQGPEFLTYFQNEAQLEKSRLLSDRFSAERPKGSFSTLEIQRTEQGDSAMYLCASSFGTGSEKLFFGSGTQLSVL.

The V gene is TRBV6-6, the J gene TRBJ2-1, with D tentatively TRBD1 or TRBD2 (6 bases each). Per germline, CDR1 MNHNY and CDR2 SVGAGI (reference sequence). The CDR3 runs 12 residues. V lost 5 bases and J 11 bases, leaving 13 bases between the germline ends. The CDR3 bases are TGTGCCAGCAGTGCCGGAGGGGGTAAGCAGTTCTTC. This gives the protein CASSAGGGKQFF.

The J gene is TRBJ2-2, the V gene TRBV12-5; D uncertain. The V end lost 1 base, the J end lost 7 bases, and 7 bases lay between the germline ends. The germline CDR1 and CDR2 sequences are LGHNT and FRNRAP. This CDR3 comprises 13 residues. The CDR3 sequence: CASGLASFGELFF. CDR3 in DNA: TGTGCTAGTGGTTTGGCCAGTTTCGGGGAGCTGTTTTTT.